The next 21 T cell receptor beta chains were all read from a single sample in a study of cytomegalovirus exposure and HLA in healthy donors. PCR involved 60 Vbeta and 13 Jbeta primers. The data were produced by immunoSEQ multiplex PCR, yet TCRdb's version contains in-frame clones alone and is incomplete. The sample carries 95,000 to 150,000 clones, roughly 18% recorded once. The sequencing sample was made of PBMCs. Receptors originate from a female donor in good health and CMV-seropositive.

This clone has only a few counts. The J gene is TRBJ1-5, the V gene TRBV7-9; D call uncertain. Per the germline V gene, CDR1 is SEHNR and CDR2 is FQNEAQ (reference sequence). CDR3 length equals 13 residues. The germline V and J ends were trimmed by 4 bases and 5 bases, with 9 bases remaining between them. The CDR3 region has the DNA TGTGCCAGCAGCTCGTGGAGGGATCAGCCCCAGCATTTT. It encodes CASSSWRDQPQHF.

In its sample, this clone was seen a few times. J is TRBJ2-3 and V is TRBV5-1, with 12 bases identical to TRBD2. The V and J ends lost 4 bases and 0 bases, in that order; junction bases with no gene match: 6. In germline, CDR1 is SGHRS, CDR2 YFSETQ. CDR3 length equals 17 residues. CDR3 amino acids: CASSIRTSGTSTDTQYF. Written as DNA, the CDR3 is TGCGCCAGCAGCATAAGGACTAGCGGGACTAGCACAGATACGCAGTATTTT.

There are a few counts of this clone. This chain uses TRBV7-9 with TRBJ1-2; D possibly corresponds to TRBD1 (6 bases). The CDR3 length is 12 residues. Trimming shortened V by 8 bases and J by 4 bases, and 11 bases separated the two germline ends. Germline CDR1 is SEHNR and CDR2 is FQNEAQ (reference sequence). CDR3 coding DNA: TGTGCCAGCGCGGAAGGGGGCTATGGCTACACCTTC. This sequence encodes CASAEGGYGYTF.

This chain links TRBV4-2 with TRBJ2-3; 7 bases fit TRBD2. In germline, CDR1 is LGHNA, CDR2 YNFKEQ. The CDR3 spans 15 residues. The V segment lost 4 bases and the J segment 2 bases; nucleotides outside the gene matches: 6. CDR3: CASSPPRGNTDTQYF. In nucleotides, the CDR3 is TGTGCCAGCAGCCCACCGCGGGGGAACACAGATACGCAGTATTTT.

This clone has more than one count but fewer than ten. The J gene is TRBJ2-7, the V gene TRBV30; D ambiguous. CDR1 GTSNPN and CDR2 SVGIG come from the germline V gene (reference sequence). There are 12 residues in the CDR3. The germline V and J ends were trimmed by 2 bases and 4 bases, with 9 bases remaining between them. CDR3 sequence: CAWSYQVYEQYF. The CDR3 DNA sequence: TGTGCCTGGAGTTATCAGGTATACGAGCAGTACTTC. Using reference TRBV30 and TRBJ2-7 for the parts outside the CDR3, the full variable domain is SQTIHQWPATLVQPVGSPLSLECTVEGTSNPNLYWYRQAAGRGLQLLFYSVGIGQISSEVPQNLSASRPQDRQFILSSKKLLLSDSGFYLCAWSYQVYEQYFGPGTRLTVT.

This clone has only one observation. V and J are TRBV5-1 and TRBJ2-3; the D is unclear. Germline-derived CDR1 and CDR2 are SGHRS and YFSETQ. This CDR3 contains 13 residues. Trimming left V 1 base short and J 7 bases short, with 10 bases between. In DNA, the CDR3 is TGCGCCAGCAGCTTGAGTCCAGCGTATACGCAGTATTTT. Its translation is CASSLSPAYTQYF.

This clone showed up just a few times. The genes are TRBV30 and TRBJ1-5, with D unclear. V was shortened by 0 bases and J by 6 bases, with 9 bases between the two germline ends. Germline CDR1 reads GTSNPN; CDR2 reads SVGIG (reference sequence). This CDR3 is built from 13 residues. CDR3 nucleotides: TGTGCCTGGAGTGTTGGGCCCTTTCAGCCCCAGCATTTT. Translating it yields CAWSVGPFQPQHF.

The J gene is TRBJ2-7, the V gene TRBV20-1; D is unclear. V lost 3 bases and J lost 3, with 6 bases in between. Germline V gives CDR1 DFQATT, CDR2 SNEGSKA (reference sequence). The CDR3 consists of 11 residues. The CDR3 coding sequence is TGCAGTGCTAGCTATAGCTACGAGCAGTACTTC. Translating gives CSASYSYEQYF.

CDR3 coding DNA: TGTGCCAGCAGTTCCGCCATGGGGGGGCAAGAGACCCAGTACTTC. Its translation: CASSSAMGGQETQYF. The J gene is TRBJ2-5, the V gene TRBV27; 7 bases are shared with TRBD2. Germline values: CDR1 MNHEY, CDR2 SMNVEV (reference sequence). The CDR3 consists of 15 residues. Trimming at V came to 4 bases and at J to 2 bases, leaving 7 bases not matched to a gene.

This clone has more than one count but fewer than ten. The chain has TRBV6-5 and TRBJ1-4; 7 positions match TRBD1. The CDR3 sequence is 16 residues long. J lost 6 bases, V lost 4 bases, and 11 bases had no gene match. Germline loops: CDR1 MNHEY, CDR2 SVGAGI. DNA of the CDR3: TGTGCCAGCAGTTTTACAAGGACAGGTACAGATGAAAAACTGTTTTTT. It is translated as CASSFTRTGTDEKLFF.

This chain links TRBV18 with TRBJ2-5; D is possibly TRBD1 (5 bases). This CDR3 spans 14 amino acids. Germline CDR1 is KGHSH and CDR2 is LQKENI. Trimming took off 2 bases at V and 1 base at J, with 8 bases between the two ends. The CDR3 DNA sequence: TGTGCCAGCTCACCAGTAGACAGCCAAGAGACCCAGTACTTC. This translates into CASSPVDSQETQYF.

V is TRBV5-1 and J is TRBJ2-5; 7 positions match TRBD2. J was trimmed by 2 bases and V by 1 base; bases with no gene match: 11. The CDR3 covers 17 residues. The germline CDR1 and CDR2 sequences are SGHRS and YFSETQ. The CDR3 DNA follows: TGCGCCAGCAGCTTGATGTCTAGCGGCCTACCGCAAGAGACCCAGTACTTC. This codes for CASSLMSSGLPQETQYF.

There are a few counts of this clone. The rearrangement links TRBV7-2 to TRBJ2-3, with D possibly TRBD2 on 5 matching bases. The germline V gene encodes CDR1 SGHTA and CDR2 FQGNSA. V was clipped by 5 bases and J by 0 bases, with 12 bases between them. The CDR3 length is 15 residues. The CDR3: CASSKSGTSTDTQYF. CDR3 nucleotides: TGTGCCAGCAGCAAAAGCGGAACTAGCACAGATACGCAGTATTTT.

The chain links TRBV23-1 to TRBJ2-1; D is perhaps TRBD2 (5 bases). TRBV23-1 is an ORF, with its function uncertain. V lost 0 bases and J 4 bases, leaving 13 bases between the germline ends. The CDR3 consists of 16 residues. CDR3 in amino acids: CASSQSARVGYNEQFF. The CDR3 DNA sequence: TGCGCCAGCAGTCAATCGGCGAGGGTTGGGTACAATGAGCAGTTCTTC.

The chain couples TRBV5-1 to TRBJ1-1; weak D call: TRBD1 (6 bases). The CDR3 has 14 residues. Germline V gives CDR1 SGHRS, CDR2 YFSETQ. Between the trimmed V and J ends, which lost 3 bases and 7 bases, there was a span of 16 bases. CDR3 nucleotide sequence: TGCGCCAGCAGCTCCGGGGCAGGGGATAGTGAAGCTTTCTTT. Encoded protein: CASSSGAGDSEAFF.

Here the CDR3 reads CASSLSTDYLYNEQFF. DNA of the CDR3: TGTGCCAGCAGCTTATCCACGGACTACCTCTACAATGAGCAGTTCTTC. The chain has TRBV7-9 and TRBJ2-1; D possibly corresponds to TRBD2 (6 bases). This CDR3 contains 16 residues. Germline CDR1 is SEHNR and CDR2 is FQNEAQ (reference sequence). The V and J ends lost 2 bases and 3 bases respectively, with 14 bases between them.

This clone was seen a handful of times. V is TRBV6-1 and J is TRBJ1-2; no reliable D call. V was pared by 1 base and J by 2 bases, with 11 bases between. The CDR3 sequence is 15 residues long. Germline CDR1 MNHNS, CDR2 SASEGT. CDR3 amino acids: CASSEGQAANYGYTF. DNA of the CDR3: TGTGCCAGCAGTGAAGGTCAGGCAGCCAACTATGGCTACACCTTC.

This clone turned up a few times. V gene TRBV10-3 combines with J gene TRBJ1-2; a possible D gene is TRBD1 (6 bases). Germline CDR1 is ENHRY and CDR2 is SYGVKD. V lost 4 bases and J 6 bases, leaving 15 bases between the germline ends. CDR3 length: 14 amino acids. The chain's CDR3 is CAISGDRRQDGYTF. In DNA form, the CDR3 reads TGTGCCATCAGTGGGGACCGTAGACAGGATGGCTACACCTTC.

J is TRBJ1-1 and V is TRBV18, with D tentatively TRBD1 (5 bases). Germline lookup yields CDR1 KGHSH and CDR2 LQKENI. The V and J ends lost 2 bases and 0 bases respectively, with 7 bases between them. The CDR3 covers 14 residues. CDR3 sequence reads: CASSPNRMNTEAFF. The CDR3 coding sequence is TGTGCCAGCTCACCAAACAGGATGAACACTGAAGCTTTCTTT.

Only a few counts were recorded for this clone. The chain recombines TRBV6-6 with TRBJ1-2; TRBD1 agrees at 10 bases. The V segment lost 5 bases and the J segment 4 bases; nucleotides outside the gene matches: 4. Germline V gene lookup returns CDR1 MNHNY and CDR2 SVGAGI (reference sequence). The CDR3 totals 14 residues. The CDR3: CASSNGQGGYGYTF. For the CDR3, the DNA is TGTGCCAGCAGTAATGGACAGGGGGGCTATGGCTACACCTTC.

In its sample, this clone was seen a few times. The same CDR3 also results from other DNA sequences found in this sample. This rearrangement joins TRBV5-1 to TRBJ2-7; 7 bases are shared with TRBD2. The CDR3 runs to 15 residues. The junction had 5 bases not matched to a gene; V was cut back by 0 bases and J by 2 bases. The germline CDR1 and CDR2 sequences are SGHRS and YFSETQ. This chain's CDR3 is CASSLGLAGPYEQYF. In DNA, the CDR3 is TGCGCCAGCAGCTTGGGACTAGCAGGGCCCTACGAGCAGTACTTC.